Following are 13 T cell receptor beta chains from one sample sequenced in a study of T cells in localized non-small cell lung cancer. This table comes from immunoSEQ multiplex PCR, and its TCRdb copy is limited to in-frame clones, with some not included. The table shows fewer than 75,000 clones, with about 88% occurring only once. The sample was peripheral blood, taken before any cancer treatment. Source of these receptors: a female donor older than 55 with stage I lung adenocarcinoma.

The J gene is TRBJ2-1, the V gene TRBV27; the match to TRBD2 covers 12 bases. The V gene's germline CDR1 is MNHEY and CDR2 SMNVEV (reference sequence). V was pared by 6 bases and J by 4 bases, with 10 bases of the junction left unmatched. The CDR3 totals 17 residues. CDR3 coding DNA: TGTGCCAGCAGACCCAACCTAGCGGGAGGGGTTTACAATGAGCAGTTCTTC. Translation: CASRPNLAGGVYNEQFF.

The CDR3 DNA reads TGTGCCAGCACTCTTAATGTGGGACAGGGAAACAATGAGCAGTTCTTC. This translates into CASTLNVGQGNNEQFF. This chain joins TRBV28 and TRBJ2-1; TRBD1 matches at 9 bases. Germline loops: CDR1 MDHEN, CDR2 SYDVKM. The CDR3 has 16 residues. J was trimmed by 5 bases and V by 7 bases; bases with no gene match: 12. The full variable domain, its missing parts supplied by reference TRBV28 and TRBJ2-1, is DVKVTQSSRYLVKRTGEKVFLECVQDMDHENMFWYRQDPGLGLRLIYFSYDVKMKEKGDIPEGYSVSREKKERFSLILESASTNQTSMYLCASTLNVGQGNNEQFFGPGTRLTVL.

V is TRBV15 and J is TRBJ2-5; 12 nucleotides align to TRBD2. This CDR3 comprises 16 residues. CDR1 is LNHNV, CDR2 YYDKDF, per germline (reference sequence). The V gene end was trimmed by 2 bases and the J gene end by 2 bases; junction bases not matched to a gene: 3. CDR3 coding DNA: TGTGCCACCAGCAGACCCCTAGCGGGAGGGCAAGAGACCCAGTACTTC. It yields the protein CATSRPLAGGQETQYF.

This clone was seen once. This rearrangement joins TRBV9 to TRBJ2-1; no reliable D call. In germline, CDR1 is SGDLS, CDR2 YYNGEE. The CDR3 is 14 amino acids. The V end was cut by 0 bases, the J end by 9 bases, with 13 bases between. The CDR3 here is CASSVVTRFTEQFF. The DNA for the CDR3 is TGTGCCAGCAGCGTAGTGACAAGGTTTACTGAGCAGTTCTTC.

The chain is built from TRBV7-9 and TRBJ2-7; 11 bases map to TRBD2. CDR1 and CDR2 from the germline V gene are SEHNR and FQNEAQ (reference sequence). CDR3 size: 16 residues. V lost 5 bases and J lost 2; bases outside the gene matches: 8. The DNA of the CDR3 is TGTGCCAGCAGCCGTGGACTAGCGGGCACAGCCTACGAGCAGTACTTC. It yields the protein CASSRGLAGTAYEQYF.

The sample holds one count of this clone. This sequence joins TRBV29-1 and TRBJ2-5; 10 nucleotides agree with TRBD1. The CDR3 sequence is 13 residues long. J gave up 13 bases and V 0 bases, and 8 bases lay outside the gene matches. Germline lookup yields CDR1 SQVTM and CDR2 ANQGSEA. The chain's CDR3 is CSVEDTGQGHGYF. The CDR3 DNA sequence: TGCAGCGTTGAAGATACGGGACAGGGGCACGGGTACTTC.

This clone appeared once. The chain's CDR3 is CASSHPGTGAKQGTEAFF. CDR3 nucleotide sequence: TGTGCCAGCAGCCACCCCGGGACAGGTGCCAAACAGGGCACTGAAGCTTTCTTT. This chain uses TRBV5-5 with TRBJ1-1; 8 bases map to TRBD1. This CDR3 is 18 amino acids long. With V trimmed by 4 bases and J by 4 bases, 18 bases remained unmatched. The germline V gene encodes CDR1 SGHKS and CDR2 YYEKEE (reference sequence). The variable domain in full, completed from reference TRBV5-5 and TRBJ1-1, reads DAGVTQSPTHLIKTRGQQVTLRCSPISGHKSVSWYQQVLGQGPQFIFQYYEKEERGRGNFPDRFSARQFPNYSSELNVNALLLGDSALYLCASSHPGTGAKQGTEAFFGQGTRLTVV.

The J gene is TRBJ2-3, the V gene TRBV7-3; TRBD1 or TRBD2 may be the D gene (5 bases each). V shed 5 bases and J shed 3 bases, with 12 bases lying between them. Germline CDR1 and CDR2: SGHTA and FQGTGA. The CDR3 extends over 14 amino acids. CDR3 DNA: TGTGCCAGCAGCCCTAGTGGGGGAACAGATACGCAGTATTTT. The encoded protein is CASSPSGGTDTQYF.

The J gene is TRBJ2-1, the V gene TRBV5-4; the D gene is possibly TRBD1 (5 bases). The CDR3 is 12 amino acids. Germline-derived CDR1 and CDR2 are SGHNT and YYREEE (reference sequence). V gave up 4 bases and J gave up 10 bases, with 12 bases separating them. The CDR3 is CASSHRRTEQFF. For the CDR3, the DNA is TGTGCCAGCAGCCATAGACGGACAGAGCAGTTCTTC.

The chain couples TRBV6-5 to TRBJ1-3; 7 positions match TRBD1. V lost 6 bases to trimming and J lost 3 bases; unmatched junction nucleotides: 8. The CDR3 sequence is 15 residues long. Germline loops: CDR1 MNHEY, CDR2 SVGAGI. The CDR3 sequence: CASSGLDRHGNTIYF. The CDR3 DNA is TGTGCCAGCAGCGGATTGGACAGGCATGGAAACACCATATATTTT.

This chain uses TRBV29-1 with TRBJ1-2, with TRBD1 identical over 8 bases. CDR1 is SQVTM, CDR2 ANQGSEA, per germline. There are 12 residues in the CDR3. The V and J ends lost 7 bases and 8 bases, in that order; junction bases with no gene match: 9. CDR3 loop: CSAVQGGDGYTF. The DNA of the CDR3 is TGCAGCGCCGTACAGGGGGGAGACGGCTACACCTTC.

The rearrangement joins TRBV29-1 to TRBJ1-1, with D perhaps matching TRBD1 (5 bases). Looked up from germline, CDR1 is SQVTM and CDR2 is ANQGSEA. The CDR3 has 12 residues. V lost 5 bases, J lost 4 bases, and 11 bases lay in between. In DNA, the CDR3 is TGCAGCGTTCAGCTGGGGGGCACTGAAGCTTTCTTT. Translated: CSVQLGGTEAFF.

Here the CDR3 reads CASSIRGANYGYTF. The CDR3 nucleotides are TGTGCCAGTAGTATTAGGGGGGCTAACTATGGCTACACCTTC. V is TRBV19 and J is TRBJ1-2; D perhaps matches TRBD1 (6 bases). The germline CDR1 and CDR2 sequences are LNHDA and SQIVND (reference sequence). This CDR3 spans 14 amino acids. With 3 bases removed from V and 0 bases from J, the gap between germline ends came to 8 bases.